These 17 T cell receptor beta chains were sequenced from one sample in a study of beta chain features in type 1 diabetes. Every isolated RNA sample was fully reverse transcribed, so sequencing captured expressed TCRB transcripts. Clones were sequenced by immunoSEQ multiplex PCR, and TCRdb holds only the in-frame ones, with some missing. This table has about half a million clones, around 28% appearing once. The sequenced sample was naive CD4+ T cells from blood. The receptors originated from a man younger than 35 in good health.

CDR3 sequence (DNA): TGTGCCAGCAGCCAAGGGGGGACTGGGGCCAACGTCCTGACTTTC. It specifies CASSQGGTGANVLTF. This chain links TRBV28 with TRBJ2-6, with D perhaps matching TRBD1 or TRBD2 (6 bases each). The CDR3 covers 15 residues. Looked up from germline, CDR1 is MDHEN and CDR2 is SYDVKM. V was clipped by 6 bases and J by 2 bases, with 11 bases between them.

Here the CDR3 reads CASSEGFTQYF. Here the CDR3 DNA reads TGTGCCAGCAGTGAAGGGTTTACGCAGTATTTT. The J gene is TRBJ2-3, the V gene TRBV2; the D is unclear. CDR1 is SNHLY, CDR2 FYNNEI, per germline. The CDR3 runs 11 residues. Trimming pared 1 base from V and 8 bases from J, leaving 4 bases between.

The DNA for the CDR3 is TGTGCCACCAGCAGAGGAGGCAGCGGGAGATCGAATGAGCAGTTCTTC. It encodes CATSRGGSGRSNEQFF. The V call is TRBV15, the J call TRBJ2-1; TRBD2 aligns across 8 bases. The J segment lost 7 bases and the V segment lost 1 base, leaving 9 bases of the junction unmatched. Germline loops: CDR1 LNHNV, CDR2 YYDKDF (reference sequence). This CDR3 is built from 16 residues.

This sequence joins TRBV19 and TRBJ2-7; TRBD1 agrees at 7 bases. After removal of 5 bases from V and 0 bases from J, the junction contained 7 bases not matched to a gene. CDR3 length: 15 amino acids. Germline assignment: CDR1 LNHDA and CDR2 SQIVND (reference sequence). CDR3 DNA sequence: TGTGCCAGTAGTTTGACAGGGATTTCCTCCTACGAGCAGTACTTC. This translates into CASSLTGISSYEQYF.

The rearrangement links TRBV30 to TRBJ1-1; D remains ambiguous. The CDR3 sequence is 11 residues long. The V gene's germline CDR1 is GTSNPN and CDR2 SVGIG (reference sequence). Trimming removed 4 bases from V and 6 bases from J, with 9 bases in between. The CDR3 nucleotides read TGTGCCTGGACAGTTGGCGCTGAAGCTTTCTTT. Amino acid sequence: CAWTVGAEAFF.

This clone was seen a few times. The chain uses TRBV29-1 and TRBJ1-5, with 8 nucleotides matching TRBD1. J was trimmed by 3 bases and V by 7 bases; bases with no gene match: 5. This CDR3 region has 13 residues. Per the germline V gene, CDR1 is SQVTM and CDR2 is ANQGSEA. The CDR3, as DNA: TGCAGCGCCGGGACAGGATTCAATCAGCCCCAGCATTTT. Its translation is CSAGTGFNQPQHF.

This clone was observed a few times. This chain links TRBV15 with TRBJ2-7; either TRBD1 or TRBD2 may fit D (6 bases each). This CDR3 has 14 amino acids. Germline V gene data show CDR1 as LNHNV and CDR2 as YYDKDF (reference sequence). V lost 5 bases and J 6 bases, leaving 17 bases between the germline ends. The CDR3 sequence: CATSRQQGLGEQYF. CDR3 DNA sequence: TGTGCCACCAGCCGGCAACAGGGACTCGGCGAGCAGTACTTC.

The chain has TRBV30 and TRBJ1-2; 7 nucleotides match TRBD1. V shed 7 bases, J shed 2 bases, and the junction held 7 bases outside the gene matches. CDR3 length: 13 amino acids. CDR1 and CDR2 (germline): GTSNPN, SVGIG (reference sequence). The DNA for the CDR3 is TGTGCCTTCCTAACAGGGGCGAACTATGGCTACACCTTC. Translated: CAFLTGANYGYTF.

This sequence joins TRBV18 and TRBJ2-1; D may be TRBD1 (6 bases). Trimming took off 6 bases at V and 12 bases at J, with 21 bases between the two ends. Germline V lookup: CDR1 KGHSH, CDR2 LQKENI. This CDR3 contains 14 residues. CDR3 amino acids: CASSTKIWDKGQFF. For the CDR3, the DNA is TGTGCCAGCTCCACCAAAATATGGGACAAGGGGCAGTTCTTC.

V usage is TRBV9 and J usage is TRBJ2-7, with 9 bases lining up with TRBD2. Germline values: CDR1 SGDLS, CDR2 YYNGEE. V shed 4 bases, J shed 1 base, and the junction held 6 bases outside the gene matches. The length of the CDR3 is 15 residues. The CDR3 DNA reads as TGTGCCAGCAGCCCTCGTAGCGGGAGTTCCTACGAGCAGTACTTC. Its translation is CASSPRSGSSYEQYF.

The rearrangement uses TRBV30 and TRBJ2-5; D is unresolved. The CDR3 is made up of 14 amino acids. The V end was cut by 0 bases, the J end by 4 bases, with 12 bases between. Germline CDR1 GTSNPN, CDR2 SVGIG (reference sequence). The CDR3 loop reads CAWSVVRWGETQYF. Here the CDR3 DNA reads TGTGCCTGGAGTGTCGTCCGGTGGGGAGAGACCCAGTACTTC.

Only a few counts were recorded for this clone. The chain's CDR3 is CAINRLMNTEAFF. In DNA form, the CDR3 reads TGTGCCATCAACAGGCTCATGAACACTGAAGCTTTCTTT. V gene TRBV10-3 combines with J gene TRBJ1-1; tentative D call: TRBD1 (5 bases). Trimming shortened V by 7 bases and J by 0 bases, and 9 bases separated the two germline ends. The CDR3 has 13 amino acids. CDR1 is ENHRY and CDR2 is SYGVKD in the germline V gene.

This chain links TRBV7-9 with TRBJ2-3, with 10 bases matching TRBD2. Germline CDR1 reads SEHNR; CDR2 reads FQNEAQ (reference sequence). V shed 7 bases, J shed 5 bases, and the junction held 12 bases outside the gene matches. The CDR3 spans 16 residues. Here the CDR3 reads CASTPTLAGVQDTQYF. The CDR3 coding sequence is TGTGCCAGCACCCCCACCCTAGCGGGAGTCCAAGATACGCAGTATTTT. Looking up the rest from reference TRBV7-9 and TRBJ2-3 gives the full variable domain: DTGVSQNPRHKITKRGQNVTFRCDPISEHNRLYWYRQTLGQGPEFLTYFQNEAQLEKSRLLSDRFSAERPKGSFSTLEIQRTEQGDSAMYLCASTPTLAGVQDTQYFGPGTRLTVL.

In this sample, this clone turned up a few times. The J gene is TRBJ2-7, the V gene TRBV25-1; D unresolved. The CDR3 sequence is 11 residues long. Trimming took off 5 bases at V and 4 bases at J, with 6 bases between the two ends. CDR1 MGHDK and CDR2 SYGVNS come from the germline V gene. The CDR3: CASSSLYEQYF. In DNA, the CDR3 is TGTGCCAGCAGTTCATTATACGAGCAGTACTTC.

This clone was found once. The chain links TRBV30 to TRBJ1-5, with unresolved D. Germline V gene lookup returns CDR1 GTSNPN and CDR2 SVGIG (reference sequence). The CDR3 spans 15 residues. The ends were cut back, 3 bases at V and 1 base at J, with 13 bases in the middle. This CDR3 reads CAWSRAGISNQPQHF. The CDR3 DNA sequence: TGTGCCTGGAGCCGAGCCGGTATAAGCAATCAGCCCCAGCATTTT. The variable domain in full, completed from reference TRBV30 and TRBJ1-5, reads SQTIHQWPATLVQPVGSPLSLECTVEGTSNPNLYWYRQAAGRGLQLLFYSVGIGQISSEVPQNLSASRPQDRQFILSSKKLLLSDSGFYLCAWSRAGISNQPQHFGDGTRLSIL.

The chain has TRBV30 and TRBJ2-3; 12 nucleotides agree with TRBD2. CDR3 length: 15 residues. With V trimmed by 3 bases and J by 6 bases, 7 bases remained unmatched. CDR1 and CDR2 (germline): GTSNPN, SVGIG (reference sequence). CDR3: CAWSVRTSGADTQYF. In DNA form, the CDR3 reads TGTGCCTGGAGCGTCCGGACTAGCGGGGCGGATACGCAGTATTTT.

CDR3 sequence (DNA): TGTGCCAGCTCACCACCAAAGCGGGGCACAGATACGCAGTATTTT. It is translated as CASSPPKRGTDTQYF. The chain carries TRBV18 and TRBJ2-3; D might be TRBD2 (6 bases). This CDR3 spans 15 amino acids. Looked up from germline, CDR1 is KGHSH and CDR2 is LQKENI. The ends were cut back, 0 bases at V and 1 base at J, with 8 bases in the middle.